These 13 T cell receptor beta chains were sequenced from one sample in a study of shared clonotypes between healthy human individuals. Using immunoSEQ multiplex PCR, the repertoire was profiled, and TCRdb retains in-frame clones only, with some absent. The top ten hold around 1% of the sample, which has around 2,100,000 clones, roughly 95% seen once. Positively selected for CCR7, the CD45RO-negative cells used as naive CD8 cells excluded terminally differentiated effector memory CD45RA+ cells. The specimen was naive CD8+ T cells sorted from blood. The source of these receptors is a man between 18 and 35 years old in good health.

This chain uses TRBV13 with TRBJ2-7; 7 bases are shared with TRBD1. The trim removed 3 bases at V and 1 base at J, leaving 6 bases unmatched. Germline loops: CDR1 PRHDT, CDR2 FYEKMQ (reference sequence). There are 15 residues in the CDR3. The CDR3 DNA reads TGTGCCAGCAGCTTTAAGAGGGGGCTTTCCTACGAGCAGTACTTC. It specifies CASSFKRGLSYEQYF.

The J gene is TRBJ1-1, the V gene TRBV4-3, with 11 bases aligning to TRBD1. Germline lookup yields CDR1 LGHNA and CDR2 YSLEER. V dropped 5 bases and J dropped 5; count of bases not matched to a gene: 4. The CDR3 is 14 amino acids. CDR3 in DNA: TGCGCCAGCAGCTATGGGACAGGGGGAACTGAAGCTTTCTTT. Its protein is CASSYGTGGTEAFF.

The V gene is TRBV7-9, the J gene TRBJ2-1, with a possible D match to TRBD2 (6 bases). The CDR3 consists of 15 residues. CDR1 is SEHNR and CDR2 is FQNEAQ in the germline V gene (reference sequence). V gave up 1 base and J gave up 4 bases, with 11 bases separating them. CDR3 in DNA: TGTGCCAGCAGCTTAGGGTCTAGCGATTACAATGAGCAGTTCTTC. It specifies CASSLGSSDYNEQFF.

The V and J genes are TRBV5-4 and TRBJ2-2; either TRBD1 or TRBD2 may fit D (5 bases each). Trimming took off 4 bases at V and 4 bases at J, with 17 bases between the two ends. The CDR3 is made up of 16 amino acids. Per germline, CDR1 SGHNT and CDR2 YYREEE (reference sequence). CDR3 in amino acids: CASSPTGAPGTGELFF. DNA of the CDR3: TGTGCCAGCAGCCCGACCGGGGCCCCGGGCACCGGGGAGCTGTTTTTT.

The chain is built from TRBV27 and TRBJ2-6; TRBD1 is a possible D gene (6 bases). Germline CDR1 and CDR2: MNHEY and SMNVEV (reference sequence). V was clipped by 4 bases and J by 0 bases, with 13 bases between them. The CDR3 is 17 amino acids. DNA for the CDR3: TGTGCCAGCAGTTCCCGGGACACCCTCTCTGGGGCCAACGTCCTGACTTTC. Translation: CASSSRDTLSGANVLTF. The whole variable domain, remainder taken from reference TRBV27 and TRBJ2-6, is EAQVTQNPRYLITVTGKKLTVTCSQNMNHEYMSWYRQDPGLGLRQIYYSMNVEVTDKGDVPEGYKVSRKEKRNFPLILESPSPNQTSLYFCASSSRDTLSGANVLTFGAGSRLTVL.

Note on this clone: Different DNA sequences within this sample yield the same CDR3. The rearrangement joins TRBV27 to TRBJ2-3; D might be TRBD2 (5 bases). The ends were cut back, 3 bases at V and 0 bases at J, with 10 bases in the middle. CDR1 MNHEY and CDR2 SMNVEV come from the germline V gene (reference sequence). The CDR3 runs to 15 residues. The CDR3 region is CASSFSSGSTDTQYF. CDR3 bases: TGTGCCAGCAGTTTCTCCTCGGGGAGCACAGATACGCAGTATTTT.

This chain links TRBV6-6 with TRBJ2-3; unclear D gene. The CDR3 runs to 15 residues. The germline V and J ends were trimmed by 2 bases and 1 base, with 10 bases remaining between them. CDR1 is MNHNY and CDR2 is SVGAGI in the germline V gene (reference sequence). CDR3 residues: CASSYRSLRTDTQYF. The CDR3 coding sequence is TGTGCCAGCAGTTACCGCTCCCTGCGCACAGATACGCAGTATTTT.

This rearrangement joins TRBV4-1 to TRBJ2-3; 7 bases are a match to TRBD2. Germline V gene lookup returns CDR1 MGHRA and CDR2 YSYEKL. The CDR3 contains 14 residues. V shed 4 bases, J shed 4 bases, and the junction held 5 bases outside the gene matches. CDR3 coding DNA: TGCGCCAGCAGCCCTCGGGGGGTATCAGATACGCAGTATTTT. It translates to CASSPRGVSDTQYF.

The chain carries TRBV6-5 and TRBJ2-1; D is possibly TRBD1 (5 bases). Germline V CDR1 and CDR2: MNHEY, SVGAGI. The CDR3 runs 14 residues. V lost 4 bases to trimming and J lost 8 bases, with 15 bases between them. The CDR3, as DNA: TGTGCCAGCAGTTTGCCAGGGTGGTCCCATGAGCAGTTCTTC. Its translation: CASSLPGWSHEQFF.

The rearrangement links TRBV11-3 to TRBJ1-6, with a tentative D call TRBD1 (6 bases). The germline gives CDR1 SGHNT, CDR2 YENEEA. Trimming cost V 1 base and J 10 bases, with 8 bases left between them. CDR3 length: 13 amino acids. CDR3 sequence reads: CASSLVTGSPLHF. CDR3 sequence (DNA): TGTGCCAGCAGCTTAGTTACAGGGTCACCCCTCCACTTT.

Notes on this clone: Distinct nucleotide sequences in the sample also encode this CDR3. This rearrangement joins TRBV6-1 to TRBJ2-1; TRBD2 matches at 9 bases. This CDR3 is built from 15 residues. CDR1 is MNHNS and CDR2 is SASEGT in the germline V gene. V lost 3 bases and J lost 3; bases outside the gene matches: 3. The CDR3 region has the DNA TGTGCCAGCAGTGACTTAGCGGGAGTCTACAATGAGCAGTTCTTC. It specifies CASSDLAGVYNEQFF.

J is TRBJ1-4 and V is TRBV5-6; 9 bases map to TRBD1. The germline CDR1 and CDR2 sequences are SGHDT and YYEEEE. The J segment lost 8 bases and the V segment lost 3 bases, leaving 8 bases of the junction unmatched. The CDR3 extends over 15 amino acids. CDR3 coding DNA: TGTGCCAGCAGCTCCCCGGGACAGGGAAGGGAAAAACTGTTTTTT. Translation: CASSSPGQGREKLFF.

The chain couples TRBV6-1 to TRBJ2-7; D is ambiguous. Germline V gene lookup returns CDR1 MNHNS and CDR2 SASEGT. V lost 1 base, J lost 2 bases, and 12 bases lay in between. This CDR3 is 15 amino acids long. Written as DNA, the CDR3 is TGTGCCAGCAGTGAAGGGGTGGCCCTCGCCTACGAGCAGTACTTC. It encodes CASSEGVALAYEQYF.